The 22 T cell receptor beta chains below all came from one sample that was sequenced in a study of shared clonotypes between healthy human individuals. CD8 cells regarded as naive lacked CD45RO, were positively chosen for CCR7, and omitted terminally differentiated effector memory CD45RA+ cells. The method was immunoSEQ multiplex PCR; TCRdb's version includes in-frame clones alone and lacks a portion of them. The repertoire holds 660,000 or so clones, with 96% as singletons. Sequencing was performed on naive CD8+ T cells sorted from blood. The receptors derive from a woman between 25 and 40 years old in good health.

The chain combines TRBV14 with TRBJ2-1, with TRBD1 matching 12 bases. V shed 1 base, J shed 8 bases, and the junction held 12 bases outside the gene matches. The germline V gene encodes CDR1 SGHDN and CDR2 FVKESK. CDR3 length: 18 residues. The CDR3: CASSQVLTPGQGADEQFF. The CDR3 DNA sequence: TGTGCCAGCAGCCAAGTCCTAACACCGGGACAGGGGGCCGATGAGCAGTTCTTC.

The chain couples TRBV4-1 to TRBJ1-1; possibly TRBD1 for D (6 bases). This CDR3 comprises 17 residues. Germline V gives CDR1 MGHRA, CDR2 YSYEKL. V was clipped by 1 base and J by 1 base, with 16 bases between them. The CDR3 coding sequence is TGCGCCAGCAGCCAAGTTTACCCGACACAGGGGAACACTGAAGCTTTCTTT. It translates to CASSQVYPTQGNTEAFF.

This clone was observed a single time. The chain joins TRBV5-6 to TRBJ1-2; weak D call: TRBD1 (5 bases). The germline V gene encodes CDR1 SGHDT and CDR2 YYEEEE. The CDR3 extends over 13 amino acids. Trimming took 6 bases from V and 4 from J, leaving 13 bases between them. CDR3 amino acids: CASTGRDGYGYTF. In DNA, the CDR3 is TGTGCCAGCACGGGGAGGGACGGCTATGGCTACACCTTC.

The chain carries TRBV4-1 and TRBJ2-1; 10 bases are shared with TRBD2. CDR1 and CDR2 from the germline V gene are MGHRA and YSYEKL. Trimming at V came to 5 bases and at J to 8 bases, leaving 12 bases not matched to a gene. The CDR3 consists of 16 residues. The CDR3 DNA follows: TGCGCCAGCAGCTTAAGTGCTAGCGGGAGTATCTATGAGCAGTTCTTC. The encoded protein is CASSLSASGSIYEQFF.

V usage is TRBV19 and J usage is TRBJ1-2; the D is unclear. The CDR3 consists of 13 residues. V was cut by 1 base and J by 8 bases, with 11 bases left in between. The germline V gene has CDR1 LNHDA and CDR2 SQIVND (reference sequence). The DNA for the CDR3 is TGTGCCAGTAGTATAGCGAGTTTTTGGGGCTACACCTTC. Amino acid sequence: CASSIASFWGYTF.

This chain links TRBV6-1 with TRBJ1-2; unclear D gene. The ends were cut back, 7 bases at V and 7 bases at J, with 19 bases in the middle. This CDR3 region has 14 residues. Germline CDR1 and CDR2: MNHNS and SASEGT. Here the CDR3 reads CASTRLAADVGYTF. The CDR3 nucleotides are TGTGCCAGCACCAGGTTGGCAGCCGACGTTGGCTACACCTTC.

The chain combines TRBV28 with TRBJ1-5, with D uncertain. V was cut by 2 bases and J by 4 bases, with 12 bases left in between. The CDR3 totals 15 residues. Germline V gene data show CDR1 as MDHEN and CDR2 as SYDVKM. The CDR3 DNA reads TGTGCCAGCAGTTTAGCCCCCGAGGGTAATCAGCCCCAGCATTTT. Translating gives CASSLAPEGNQPQHF.

The J gene is TRBJ2-7, the V gene TRBV5-1; D may be TRBD1 or TRBD2 (5 bases each). The CDR3 totals 17 residues. Per germline, CDR1 SGHRS and CDR2 YFSETQ. V dropped 4 bases and J dropped 3 bases, with 23 bases sitting between them. CDR3 coding DNA: TGCGCCAGCAGCGTCGGGACGACTGACGAACCATACTACGAGCAGTACTTC. Its translation: CASSVGTTDEPYYEQYF.

The V and J genes are TRBV5-4 and TRBJ2-7, with 8 bases aligning to TRBD1. CDR3 size: 13 residues. V shed 4 bases, J shed 3 bases, and the junction held 3 bases outside the gene matches. The V gene's germline CDR1 is SGHNT and CDR2 YYREEE (reference sequence). The CDR3 nucleotides are TGTGCCAGCAGCGAGGACAGGGACTACGAGCAGTACTTC. It codes for CASSEDRDYEQYF.

The chain recombines TRBV7-9 with TRBJ2-1; a weak D match, TRBD1 (6 bases). The CDR3 spans 12 residues. Germline CDR1 is SEHNR and CDR2 is FQNEAQ (reference sequence). Between the trimmed V and J ends, which lost 5 bases and 10 bases, there was a span of 12 bases. The CDR3 reads CASSPQGPEQFF. DNA of the CDR3: TGTGCCAGCAGCCCACAGGGCCCAGAGCAGTTCTTC.

The chain recombines TRBV2 with TRBJ1-1; D is uncertain. Trimming pared 6 bases from V and 5 bases from J, leaving 25 bases between. Per germline, CDR1 SNHLY and CDR2 FYNNEI. The CDR3 runs to 17 residues. CDR3 residues: CASRHSTVALGRTEAFF. As DNA, the CDR3 is TGTGCCAGCAGACATAGCACCGTGGCCTTGGGGAGGACTGAAGCTTTCTTT.

The rearrangement joins TRBV7-9 to TRBJ1-4, with 9 bases fitting TRBD1. The CDR3 totals 18 residues. J lost 4 bases, V lost 5 bases, and 14 bases had no gene match. CDR1 is SEHNR and CDR2 is FQNEAQ in the germline V gene (reference sequence). The CDR3 here is CASSAGDRGILGNEKLFF. The CDR3, as DNA: TGTGCCAGCAGCGCCGGAGACAGGGGGATTCTGGGTAATGAAAAACTGTTTTTT.

This chain joins TRBV20-1 and TRBJ2-1; D remains unclear. Germline CDR1 DFQATT, CDR2 SNEGSKA (reference sequence). V was cut by 4 bases and J by 8 bases, with 9 bases left in between. CDR3 size: 11 residues. In nucleotides, the CDR3 is TGCAGTGCTATCGTAGCCTATGAGCAGTTCTTC. This sequence encodes CSAIVAYEQFF.

The V call is TRBV21-1, the J call TRBJ1-2; the D call of TRBD1 is as the table states it, not checked on the DNA. TRBV21-1 has pseudogene status. The CDR3 totals 15 residues. The CDR3 protein is CASSKALGTANGYTF. The DNA for the CDR3 is TGTGCCAGCAGCAAAGCGCTTGGGACAGCTAATGGCTACACCTTC.

V is TRBV25-1 and J is TRBJ2-7, with 8 nucleotides matching TRBD1. The germline gives CDR1 MGHDK, CDR2 SYGVNS. The CDR3 runs to 13 residues. Trimming at V came to 5 bases and at J to 4 bases, leaving 4 bases not matched to a gene. The DNA for the CDR3 is TGTGCCAGCAGTTGGACAGGGAATTACGAGCAGTACTTC. This translates into CASSWTGNYEQYF.

DNA for the CDR3: TGTGCCAGCAGCCAAGGTGGGGCCCGCTCCTACAATGAGCAGTTCTTC. Protein sequence: CASSQGGARSYNEQFF. The genes are TRBV7-9 and TRBJ2-1; tentatively, D is TRBD1 (5 bases). The germline V gene has CDR1 SEHNR and CDR2 FQNEAQ (reference sequence). The CDR3 contains 16 residues. Deletions cut 5 bases from V and 0 bases from J, with 14 bases between.

The chain carries TRBV30 and TRBJ1-4, with 10 bases aligning to TRBD1. Trimming cost V 3 bases and J 8 bases; bases outside gene matches: 6. This CDR3 is 14 amino acids long. In germline, CDR1 is GTSNPN, CDR2 SVGIG (reference sequence). CDR3 sequence (DNA): TGTGCCTGGAGCCCCGGGACAGGGGCGGAAAAACTGTTTTTT. Protein sequence: CAWSPGTGAEKLFF. Full variable domain (missing parts from reference TRBV30 and TRBJ1-4): SQTIHQWPATLVQPVGSPLSLECTVEGTSNPNLYWYRQAAGRGLQLLFYSVGIGQISSEVPQNLSASRPQDRQFILSSKKLLLSDSGFYLCAWSPGTGAEKLFFGSGTQLSVL.

V usage is TRBV5-1 and J usage is TRBJ2-7; no definite D call. The germline gives CDR1 SGHRS, CDR2 YFSETQ. Between the trimmed V and J ends, which lost 0 bases and 3 bases, there was a span of 7 bases. CDR3 length: 13 residues. The CDR3 reads CASSLGEFYEQYF. CDR3 sequence (DNA): TGCGCCAGCAGCTTGGGTGAATTCTACGAGCAGTACTTC.

A single count supports this clone. This chain connects TRBV25-1 to TRBJ1-2, with D perhaps TRBD1 (6 bases). The V end lost 3 bases, the J end lost 12 bases, and 14 bases lay between the germline ends. The germline V gene encodes CDR1 MGHDK and CDR2 SYGVNS. The CDR3 length is 12 residues. CDR3 loop: CASSDRRGEDTF. CDR3 coding DNA: TGTGCCAGCAGTGATCGCAGGGGTGAAGACACCTTC.

Comments on this clone: Other DNA sequences in this specimen translate into the identical CDR3. The chain has TRBV19 and TRBJ2-7; 14 bases are a match to TRBD2. Germline CDR1 is LNHDA and CDR2 is SQIVND (reference sequence). CDR3 length: 15 amino acids. Trimming removed 5 bases from V and 4 bases from J; junction bases left unmatched: 4. The CDR3 sequence is CASSAGLAGVYEQYF. CDR3 bases: TGTGCCAGTAGTGCGGGACTAGCGGGAGTGTACGAGCAGTACTTC.

The chain uses TRBV10-2 and TRBJ2-1, with 11 nucleotides matching TRBD2. CDR1 is WSHSY, CDR2 SAAADI, per germline. Trimming at V came to 7 bases and at J to 4 bases, leaving 6 bases not matched to a gene. The CDR3 totals 15 residues. DNA of the CDR3: TGCGCCAGCAACCCACTAGCGGGGGTTTACAATGAGCAGTTCTTC. It translates to CASNPLAGVYNEQFF.

The CDR3 region is CASSLVSSHEQYF. In nucleotides, the CDR3 is TGCGCCAGCAGCTTGGTTTCGTCCCACGAGCAGTACTTC. V gene TRBV5-1 combines with J gene TRBJ2-7; D ambiguous. Germline values: CDR1 SGHRS, CDR2 YFSETQ. The CDR3 has 13 residues. V was shortened by 0 bases and J by 5 bases, with 9 bases between the two germline ends.